Below are 26 T cell receptor beta chains sequenced from a single sample in a study of blood T cell repertoires in COVID-19. Libraries were prepared by immunoSEQ multiplex PCR; TCRdb keeps only in-frame clonotypes and omits some of them. The table shows about 99,000 clones, with 80% to 90% occurring only once. The sequencing sample was made of peripheral blood. The receptors were sampled from a man aged 80 or over with COVID-19, enrolled during active disease.

The chain links TRBV15 to TRBJ2-1, with D hard to call. The V gene's germline CDR1 is LNHNV and CDR2 YYDKDF (reference sequence). V lost 3 bases and J lost 5, with 14 bases in between. This CDR3 is built from 15 residues. The CDR3 sequence: CATSSKLSGHNEQFF. CDR3 in DNA: TGTGCCACCAGCAGTAAACTGAGTGGGCACAATGAGCAGTTCTTC. The full variable domain, completed using reference TRBV15 and TRBJ2-1, is DAMVIQNPRYQVTQFGKPVTLSCSQTLNHNVMYWYQQKSSQAPKLLFHYYDKDFNNEADTPDNFQSRRPNTSFCFLDIRSPGLGDTAMYLCATSSKLSGHNEQFFGPGTRLTVL.

The V call is TRBV7-3, the J call TRBJ2-1; 11 positions agree with TRBD2. Losses at the gene ends were 4 bases for V and 9 bases for J; bases not matched to a gene: 8. The CDR3 length is 15 residues. Germline V gene data show CDR1 as SGHTA and CDR2 as FQGTGA. CDR3 DNA: TGTGCCAGCAGCTCAACTAGCGGGAGAGTCAGTGAGCAGTTCTTC. As protein: CASSSTSGRVSEQFF.

The V call is TRBV27, the J call TRBJ2-5; D unclear. Germline V gives CDR1 MNHEY, CDR2 SMNVEV (reference sequence). Deletions cut 2 bases from V and 5 bases from J, with 12 bases between. The CDR3 covers 14 residues. In DNA form, the CDR3 reads TGTGCCAGCAGTTTACGGCTAGGTGGGGAGACCCAGTACTTC. Translated: CASSLRLGGETQYF.

The chain carries TRBV10-3 and TRBJ2-7; 7 positions agree with TRBD1. Trimming cost V 2 bases and J 4 bases; bases outside gene matches: 5. CDR3 length equals 14 residues. CDR1 is ENHRY and CDR2 is SYGVKD in the germline V gene. The CDR3 here is CAISEVLTGYEQYF. CDR3 nucleotide sequence: TGTGCCATCAGTGAGGTCCTGACAGGGTACGAGCAGTACTTC.

Notes on this clone: The identical CDR3 is also encoded by other nucleotide sequences in the sample. This chain connects TRBV30 to TRBJ1-3; D gene unclear. There are 14 residues in the CDR3. The germline V gene has CDR1 GTSNPN and CDR2 SVGIG (reference sequence). V lost 0 bases and J lost 1, with 7 bases in between. The CDR3: CAWSVRGSGNTIYF. The CDR3 nucleotides are TGTGCCTGGAGTGTCCGGGGATCTGGAAACACCATATATTTT.

This clone has a single count. This chain joins TRBV28 and TRBJ2-5, with 8 bases fitting TRBD2. Germline loops: CDR1 MDHEN, CDR2 SYDVKM. Trimming removed 2 bases from V and 7 bases from J; junction bases left unmatched: 9. The CDR3 covers 15 residues. CDR3 coding DNA: TGTGCCAGCAGTTTACTCCTCAGGGCGGGGGGGACCCAGTACTTC. Translated, it gives CASSLLLRAGGTQYF.

As concerns this clone: Given the absence of the conserved phenylalanine or tryptophan at the CDR3 end, a read error is likely. It is unclear where the CDR3 begins or ends on the DNA, so no DNA is shown, and the CDR3 is as TCRdb lists it. The chain links TRBV19 to TRBJ1-1; the D call in the table, TRBD1, was not verified against the DNA. The CDR3 spans 13 amino acids, including both terminal residues. Looked up from germline, CDR1 is LNHDA and CDR2 is SQIVND (reference sequence). The CDR3 region is CASSISGRGRGVL.

The chain has TRBV7-6 and TRBJ2-2; 11 nucleotides line up with TRBD2. The V and J ends lost 3 bases and 7 bases, in that order; junction bases with no gene match: 13. The germline CDR1 and CDR2 sequences are SGHVS and FNYEAQ. CDR3 length: 18 residues. As DNA, the CDR3 is TGTGCCAGCAGCTTCCAACCGGTGCTAGCGGGAGGAGGCGGGGAGCTGTTTTTT. It encodes CASSFQPVLAGGGGELFF.

The chain combines TRBV9 with TRBJ1-6, with unresolved D. V gave up 10 bases and J gave up 0 bases, with 8 bases separating them. Germline V gives CDR1 SGDLS, CDR2 YYNGEE. This CDR3 has 13 residues. The CDR3 loop is CAESGSYNSPLHF. The CDR3 DNA reads TGTGCCGAGAGCGGCTCCTATAATTCACCCCTCCACTTT. Full variable domain (missing parts from reference TRBV9 and TRBJ1-6): DSGVTQTPKHLITATGQRVTLRCSPRSGDLSVYWYQQSLDQGLQFLIQYYNGEERAKGNILERFSAQQFPDLHSELNLSSLELGDSALYFCAESGSYNSPLHFGNGTRLTVT.

J is TRBJ1-1 and V is TRBV19; D unclear. There are 12 residues in the CDR3. CDR1 is LNHDA and CDR2 is SQIVND in the germline V gene (reference sequence). V was shortened by 2 bases and J by 6 bases, with 7 bases between the two germline ends. CDR3 in DNA: TGTGCCAGTAGTATAAAGCTACCTGAAGCTTTCTTT. Translation gives CASSIKLPEAFF.

This clone was seen once. Sequence at one end of the junction differs from germline and may be a read error. The rearrangement joins TRBV7-7 to TRBJ2-3, with 8 bases that match TRBD2. From germline, CDR1 is SSHAT and CDR2 FNYEAQ (reference sequence). The CDR3 runs to 14 residues. The CDR3, as DNA: TGTGCTAGCAGCCGGGGGGGCCAAGAAGATACGCAGTATTTT. Translated: CASSRGGQEDTQYF.

The V gene is TRBV19, the J gene TRBJ2-7, with D possibly being TRBD2 (5 bases). V was shortened by 5 bases and J by 2 bases, with 16 bases between the two germline ends. The CDR3 spans 15 residues. Germline V lookup: CDR1 LNHDA, CDR2 SQIVND (reference sequence). CDR3 DNA sequence: TGTGCCAGTAGTGCTCGCCCAGGCGGGCCCTACGAGCAGTACTTC. This encodes CASSARPGGPYEQYF.

This clone was observed once. The chain uses TRBV29-1 and TRBJ1-1, with D hard to call. There are 13 residues in the CDR3. Germline V gives CDR1 SQVTM, CDR2 ANQGSEA. The ends were cut back, 4 bases at V and 1 base at J, with 10 bases in the middle. The CDR3 protein is CSVGYGENTEAFF. The CDR3 DNA reads TGCAGCGTTGGATACGGGGAGAACACTGAAGCTTTCTTT.

The rearrangement joins TRBV12-5 to TRBJ2-5; TRBD2 matches at 7 bases. Germline V gene lookup returns CDR1 LGHNT and CDR2 FRNRAP. V shed 1 base and J 4 bases; nucleotides not matched to a gene: 6. The CDR3 loop spans 15 amino acids. The CDR3 loop reads CASGLAPGGIETQYF. The CDR3 region has the DNA TGTGCTAGTGGTTTGGCACCGGGGGGAATAGAGACCCAGTACTTC.

V usage is TRBV5-1 and J usage is TRBJ2-7, with 14 positions matching TRBD2. The CDR3 sequence is 16 residues long. The V segment lost 4 bases and the J segment 4 bases; nucleotides outside the gene matches: 7. In germline, CDR1 is SGHRS, CDR2 YFSETQ. CDR3 nucleotide sequence: TGCGCCAGCAGCCGGACTAGCGGGGGGATGAGGTACGAGCAGTACTTC. Its translation is CASSRTSGGMRYEQYF.

The chain has TRBV6-4 and TRBJ2-7; D uncertain. Germline V lookup: CDR1 MRHNA, CDR2 SNTAGT. Trimming removed 6 bases at V and 4 bases at J, with 4 bases between. The CDR3 runs 10 residues. Here the CDR3 reads CASSLYEQYF. As DNA, the CDR3 is TGTGCCAGCAGCTTGTACGAGCAGTACTTC.

This chain uses TRBV2 with TRBJ2-7; 8 positions agree with TRBD1. From germline, CDR1 is SNHLY and CDR2 FYNNEI. The CDR3 is made up of 13 amino acids. The J segment lost 11 bases and the V segment lost 1 base, leaving 7 bases of the junction unmatched. This chain's CDR3 is CASSEGRDRREYF. CDR3 sequence (DNA): TGTGCCAGCAGTGAAGGTCGGGACAGGAGGGAGTACTTC.

The chain is built from TRBV7-8 and TRBJ2-2, with 7 bases that match TRBD1. Germline V gene data show CDR1 as SGHVS and CDR2 as FQNEAQ. J lost 6 bases, V lost 3 bases, and 4 bases had no gene match. The CDR3 totals 14 residues. The CDR3 region is CASSLDRLAGELFF. CDR3 coding DNA: TGTGCCAGCAGCTTGGACAGGTTGGCCGGGGAGCTGTTTTTT.

The chain combines TRBV2 with TRBJ1-5; tentative D call: TRBD1 (6 bases). The V and J ends lost 6 bases and 11 bases respectively, with 17 bases between them. The CDR3 spans 13 residues. Germline assignment: CDR1 SNHLY and CDR2 FYNNEI. The CDR3: CASSLNEGQTQHF. The CDR3 DNA sequence: TGTGCCAGCAGCTTAAATGAGGGACAAACCCAGCATTTT. Looking up the rest from reference TRBV2 and TRBJ1-5 gives the full variable domain: EPEVTQTPSHQVTQMGQEVILRCVPISNHLYFYWYRQILGQKVEFLVSFYNNEISEKSEIFDDQFSVERPDGSNFTLKIRSTKLEDSAMYFCASSLNEGQTQHFGDGTRLSIL.

This clone has a single count. The chain has TRBV19 and TRBJ2-1, with TRBD2 identical over 10 bases. V lost 3 bases and J lost 9; bases outside the gene matches: 8. The CDR3 runs 15 residues. The germline CDR1 and CDR2 sequences are LNHDA and SQIVND (reference sequence). In DNA, the CDR3 is TGTGCCAGTAGTATCTCAGCGGGAGGGCCGGGTGAGCAGTTCTTC. It yields the protein CASSISAGGPGEQFF.

The chain carries TRBV4-2 and TRBJ2-1, with 7 bases that match TRBD1. The junction had 5 bases not matched to a gene; V was cut back by 0 bases and J by 0 bases. There are 17 residues in the CDR3. CDR1 is LGHNA and CDR2 is YNFKEQ in the germline V gene. CDR3: CASSQDLRGHSYNEQFF. For the CDR3, the DNA is TGTGCCAGCAGCCAAGATTTGAGGGGGCACTCCTACAATGAGCAGTTCTTC.

The chain uses TRBV12-3 or TRBV12-4 and TRBJ1-2, with unresolved D. CDR3 length: 11 residues. Trimming cost V 8 bases and J 4 bases, with 8 bases left between them. The CDR3 loop is CASFDFYGYTF. For the CDR3, the DNA is TGTGCCAGCTTCGACTTCTATGGCTACACCTTC.

The chain links TRBV2 to TRBJ2-2; the match to TRBD1 covers 7 bases. CDR1 and CDR2 from the germline V gene are SNHLY and FYNNEI. The CDR3 contains 15 residues. J was trimmed by 5 bases and V by 5 bases; bases with no gene match: 8. The CDR3 reads CASSKQGLDTGELFF. The CDR3 region has the DNA TGTGCCAGCAGTAAACAGGGGTTGGATACCGGGGAGCTGTTTTTT.

In its sample, this clone was seen once. The chain combines TRBV19 with TRBJ1-4; D perhaps matches TRBD1 (5 bases). V was shortened by 10 bases and J by 3 bases, with 18 bases between the two germline ends. There are 15 residues in the CDR3. CDR1 is LNHDA and CDR2 is SQIVND in the germline V gene (reference sequence). CDR3 in amino acids: CATRAISRSNEKLFF. The CDR3 nucleotides read TGTGCCACCAGGGCCATCTCGCGATCTAATGAAAAACTGTTTTTT.

Only one count was recorded for this clone. In DNA, the CDR3 is TGTGCCAGCAGCCCGGACAGGGGAGGCGAGCAGTACTTC. Translated, it gives CASSPDRGGEQYF. The J gene is TRBJ2-7, the V gene TRBV4-2, with 9 bases fitting TRBD1. Germline CDR1 and CDR2: LGHNA and YNFKEQ. V was pared by 4 bases and J by 6 bases, with 4 bases of the junction left unmatched. This CDR3 region has 13 residues.

The chain combines TRBV7-9 with TRBJ2-5; D possibly corresponds to TRBD1 (5 bases). The CDR3 extends over 14 amino acids. V gave up 1 base and J gave up 5 bases, with 11 bases separating them. CDR1 is SEHNR, CDR2 FQNEAQ, per germline (reference sequence). The CDR3 region has the DNA TGTGCCAGCAGCTTAGAAATGGGGCTGGAGACCCAGTACTTC. Translated, it gives CASSLEMGLETQYF.